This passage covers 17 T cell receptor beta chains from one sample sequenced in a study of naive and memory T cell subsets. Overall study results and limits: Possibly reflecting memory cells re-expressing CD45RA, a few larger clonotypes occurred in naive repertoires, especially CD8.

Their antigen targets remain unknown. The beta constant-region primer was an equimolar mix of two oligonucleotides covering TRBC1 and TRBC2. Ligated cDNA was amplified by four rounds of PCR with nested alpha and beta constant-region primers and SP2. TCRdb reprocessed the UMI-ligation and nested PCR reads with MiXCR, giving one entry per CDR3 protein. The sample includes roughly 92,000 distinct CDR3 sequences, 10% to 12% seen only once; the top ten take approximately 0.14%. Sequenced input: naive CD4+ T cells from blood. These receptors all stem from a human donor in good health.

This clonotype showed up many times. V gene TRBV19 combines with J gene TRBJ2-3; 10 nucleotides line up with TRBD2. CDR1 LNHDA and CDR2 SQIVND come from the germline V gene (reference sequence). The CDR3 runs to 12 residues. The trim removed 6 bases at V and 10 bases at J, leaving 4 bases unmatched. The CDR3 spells CASSLAGEAQYF. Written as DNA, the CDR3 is TGTGCCAGTAGCCTAGCGGGGGAGGCGCAGTATTTT.

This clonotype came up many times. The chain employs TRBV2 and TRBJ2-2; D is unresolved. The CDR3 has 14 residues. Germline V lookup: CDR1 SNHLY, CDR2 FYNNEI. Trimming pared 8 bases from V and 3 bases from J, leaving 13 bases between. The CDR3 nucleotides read TGTGCCAGCGAAGAGCAGGTCGACACCGGGGAGCTGTTTTTT. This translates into CASEEQVDTGELFF.

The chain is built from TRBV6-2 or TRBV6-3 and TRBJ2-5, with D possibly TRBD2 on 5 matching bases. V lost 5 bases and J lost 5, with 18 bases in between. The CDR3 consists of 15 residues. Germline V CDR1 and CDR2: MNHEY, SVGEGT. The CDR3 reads CASSARGFLSETQYF. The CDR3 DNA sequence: TGTGCCAGCAGTGCAAGAGGGTTTTTGTCCGAGACCCAGTACTTC.

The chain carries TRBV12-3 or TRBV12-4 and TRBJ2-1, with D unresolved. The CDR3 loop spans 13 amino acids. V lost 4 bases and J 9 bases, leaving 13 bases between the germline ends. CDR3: CASSSTRSGEQFF. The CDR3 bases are TGTGCCAGCAGTTCGACACGGTCCGGTGAGCAGTTCTTC.

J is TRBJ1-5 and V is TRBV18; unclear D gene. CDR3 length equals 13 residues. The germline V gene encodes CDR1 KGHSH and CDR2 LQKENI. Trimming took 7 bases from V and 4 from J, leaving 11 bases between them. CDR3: CASCEYLNQPQHF. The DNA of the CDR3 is TGTGCCAGCTGTGAATACCTGAATCAGCCCCAGCATTTT.

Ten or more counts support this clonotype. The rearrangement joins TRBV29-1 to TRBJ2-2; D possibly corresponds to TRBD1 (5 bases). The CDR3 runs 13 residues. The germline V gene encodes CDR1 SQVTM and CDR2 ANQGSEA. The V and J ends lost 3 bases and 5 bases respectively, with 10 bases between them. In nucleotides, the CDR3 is TGCAGCGTTGAGGTCCAGGGAACCGGGGAGCTGTTTTTT. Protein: CSVEVQGTGELFF.

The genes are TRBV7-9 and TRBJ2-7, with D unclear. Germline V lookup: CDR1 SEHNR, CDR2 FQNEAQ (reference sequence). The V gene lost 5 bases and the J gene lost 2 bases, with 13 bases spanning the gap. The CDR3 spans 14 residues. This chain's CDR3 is CASSITRQTYEQYF. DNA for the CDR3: TGTGCCAGCAGCATAACCCGGCAGACCTACGAGCAGTACTTC.

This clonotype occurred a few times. The CDR3 reads CSVESGVSMRGYTF. CDR3 nucleotides: TGCAGCGTTGAATCGGGGGTATCTATGAGGGGCTACACCTTC. The V and J genes are TRBV29-1 and TRBJ1-2; TRBD1 might be the D (5 bases). This CDR3 is 14 amino acids long. Trimming shortened V by 2 bases and J by 8 bases, and 18 bases separated the two germline ends. In germline, CDR1 is SQVTM, CDR2 ANQGSEA.

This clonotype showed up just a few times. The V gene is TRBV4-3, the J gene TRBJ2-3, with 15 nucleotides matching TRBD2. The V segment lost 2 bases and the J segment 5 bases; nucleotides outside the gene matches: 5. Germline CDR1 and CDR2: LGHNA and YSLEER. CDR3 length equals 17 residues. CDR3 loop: CASSQKGLAGGGDTQYF. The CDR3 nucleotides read TGCGCCAGCAGCCAAAAGGGACTAGCGGGAGGAGGAGATACGCAGTATTTT.

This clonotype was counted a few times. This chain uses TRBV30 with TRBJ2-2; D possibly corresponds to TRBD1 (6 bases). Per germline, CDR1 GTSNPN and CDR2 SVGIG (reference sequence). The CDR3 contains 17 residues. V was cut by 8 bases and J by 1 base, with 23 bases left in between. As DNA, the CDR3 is TGTGCCGGAACCTCAGGATTAACGGGACAGAACACCGGGGAGCTGTTTTTT. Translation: CAGTSGLTGQNTGELFF.

The CDR3 is CASSLLAGASDRFF. CDR3 DNA sequence: TGTGCCAGCAGTTTACTAGCGGGTGCATCTGATAGGTTCTTC. The chain couples TRBV12-3 or TRBV12-4 to TRBJ2-1; 8 bases agree with TRBD2. The CDR3 covers 14 residues. With 2 bases clipped from V and 15 bases from J, the junction kept 12 bases outside the gene matches.

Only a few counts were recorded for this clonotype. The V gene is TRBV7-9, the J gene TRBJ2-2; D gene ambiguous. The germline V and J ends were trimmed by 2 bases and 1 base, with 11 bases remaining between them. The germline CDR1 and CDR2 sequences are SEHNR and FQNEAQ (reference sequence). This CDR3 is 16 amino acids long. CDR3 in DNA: TGTGCCAGCAGCTTAAGGCCACGTGAGAACACCGGGGAGCTGTTTTTT. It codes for CASSLRPRENTGELFF.

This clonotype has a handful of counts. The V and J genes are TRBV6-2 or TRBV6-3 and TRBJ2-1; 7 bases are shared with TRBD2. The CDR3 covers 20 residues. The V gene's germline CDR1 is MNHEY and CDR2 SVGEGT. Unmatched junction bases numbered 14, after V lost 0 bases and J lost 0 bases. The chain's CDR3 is CASSYSGSLAIFSSYNEQFF. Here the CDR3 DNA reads TGTGCCAGCAGTTACTCCGGTTCACTAGCGATCTTCTCCTCCTACAATGAGCAGTTCTTC.

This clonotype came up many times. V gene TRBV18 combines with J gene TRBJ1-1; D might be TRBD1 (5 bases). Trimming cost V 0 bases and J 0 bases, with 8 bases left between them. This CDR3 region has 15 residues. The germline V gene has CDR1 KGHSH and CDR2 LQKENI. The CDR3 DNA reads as TGTGCCAGCTCACCACCGGAGGGGATGAACACTGAAGCTTTCTTT. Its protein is CASSPPEGMNTEAFF.

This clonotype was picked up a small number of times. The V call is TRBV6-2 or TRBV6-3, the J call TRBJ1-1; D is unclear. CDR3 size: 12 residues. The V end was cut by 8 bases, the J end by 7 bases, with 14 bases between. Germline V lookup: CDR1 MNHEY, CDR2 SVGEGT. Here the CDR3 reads CASGLWRYEAFF. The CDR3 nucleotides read TGTGCCAGCGGTTTGTGGCGATATGAAGCTTTCTTT.

CDR3 coding DNA: TGTGCCAGCAGCCAAGCCGGTACAGCGAACACTGAAGCTTTCTTT. It yields the protein CASSQAGTANTEAFF. The chain employs TRBV3-1 and TRBJ1-1; D is unresolved. This CDR3 comprises 15 residues. Trimming removed 1 base from V and 1 base from J, with 10 bases in between. Germline V gives CDR1 LGHDT, CDR2 YNNKEL (reference sequence).

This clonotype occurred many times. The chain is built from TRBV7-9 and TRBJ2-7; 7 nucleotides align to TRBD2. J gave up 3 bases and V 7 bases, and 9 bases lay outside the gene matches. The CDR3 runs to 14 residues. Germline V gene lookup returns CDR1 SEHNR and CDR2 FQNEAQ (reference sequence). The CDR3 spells CASTPSSGIYEQYF. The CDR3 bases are TGTGCCAGCACCCCCAGCAGCGGGATCTACGAGCAGTACTTC.